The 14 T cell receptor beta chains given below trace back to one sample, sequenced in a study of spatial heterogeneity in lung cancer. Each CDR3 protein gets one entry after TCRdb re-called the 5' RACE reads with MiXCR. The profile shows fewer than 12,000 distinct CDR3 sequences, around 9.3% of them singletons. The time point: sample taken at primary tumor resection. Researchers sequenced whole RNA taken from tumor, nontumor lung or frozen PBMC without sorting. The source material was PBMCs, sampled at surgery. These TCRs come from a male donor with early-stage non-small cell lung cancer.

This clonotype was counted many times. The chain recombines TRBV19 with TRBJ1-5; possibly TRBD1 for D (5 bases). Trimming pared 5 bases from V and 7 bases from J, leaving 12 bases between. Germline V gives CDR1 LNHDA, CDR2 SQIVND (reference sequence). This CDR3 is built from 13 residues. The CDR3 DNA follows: TGTGCCAGTAGTGGACACAGGCTCCAGCCCCAGCATTTT. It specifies CASSGHRLQPQHF.

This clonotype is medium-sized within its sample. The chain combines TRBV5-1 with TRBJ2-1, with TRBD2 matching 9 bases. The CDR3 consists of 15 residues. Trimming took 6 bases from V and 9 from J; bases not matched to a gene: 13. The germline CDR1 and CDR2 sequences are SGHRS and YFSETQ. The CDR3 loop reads CASMNRGGAYGEQFF. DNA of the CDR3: TGCGCCAGCATGAACCGCGGGGGGGCCTACGGTGAGCAGTTCTTC. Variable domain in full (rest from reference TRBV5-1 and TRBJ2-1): KAGVTQTPRYLIKTRGQQVTLSCSPISGHRSVSWYQQTPGQGLQFLFEYFSETQRNKGNFPGRFSGRQFSNSRSEMNVSTLELGDSALYLCASMNRGGAYGEQFFGPGTRLTVL.

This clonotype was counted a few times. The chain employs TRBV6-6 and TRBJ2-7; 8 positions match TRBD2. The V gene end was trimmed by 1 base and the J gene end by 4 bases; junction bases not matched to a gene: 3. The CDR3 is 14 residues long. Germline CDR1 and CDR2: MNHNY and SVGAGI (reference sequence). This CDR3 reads CASSYYQRGYEQYF. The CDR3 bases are TGTGCCAGCAGTTACTATCAGCGGGGGTACGAGCAGTACTTC.

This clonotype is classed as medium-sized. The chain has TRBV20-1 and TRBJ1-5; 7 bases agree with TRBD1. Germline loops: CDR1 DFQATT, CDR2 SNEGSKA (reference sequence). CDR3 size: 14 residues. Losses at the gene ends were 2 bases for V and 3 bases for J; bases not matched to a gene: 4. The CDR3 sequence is CSARMGQNNQPQHF. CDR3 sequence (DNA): TGCAGTGCTAGAATGGGACAGAACAATCAGCCCCAGCATTTT.

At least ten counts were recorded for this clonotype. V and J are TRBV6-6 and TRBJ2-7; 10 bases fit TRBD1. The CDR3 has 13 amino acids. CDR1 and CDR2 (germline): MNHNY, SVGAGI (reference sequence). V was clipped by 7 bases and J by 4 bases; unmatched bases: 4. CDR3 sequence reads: CASTRDRGYEQYF. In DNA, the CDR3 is TGTGCCAGCACCCGGGACAGGGGATACGAGCAGTACTTC.

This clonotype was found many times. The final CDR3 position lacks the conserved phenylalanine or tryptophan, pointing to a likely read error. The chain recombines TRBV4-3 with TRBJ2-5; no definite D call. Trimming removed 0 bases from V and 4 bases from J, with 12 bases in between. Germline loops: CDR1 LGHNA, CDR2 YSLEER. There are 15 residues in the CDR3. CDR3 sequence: CASSQDMGFRETQYL. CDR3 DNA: TGCGCCAGCAGCCAAGATATGGGGTTCCGAGAGACCCAGTACCTC.

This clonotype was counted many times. For the CDR3, the DNA is TGCAGTGCTAGAGAAGGGGGGTATACGGGCAATGAGCAGTTCTTC. Protein sequence: CSAREGGYTGNEQFF. The chain combines TRBV20-1 with TRBJ2-1; TRBD1 or TRBD2 may be the D gene (6 bases each). Deletions cut 0 bases from V and 6 bases from J, with 15 bases between. The CDR3 is made up of 15 amino acids. Germline lookup yields CDR1 DFQATT and CDR2 SNEGSKA (reference sequence).

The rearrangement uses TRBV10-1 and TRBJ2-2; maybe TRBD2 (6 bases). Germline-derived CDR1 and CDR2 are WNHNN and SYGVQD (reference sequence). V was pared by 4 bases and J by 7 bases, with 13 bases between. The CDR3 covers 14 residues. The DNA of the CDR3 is TGCGCCAGCAGTGCGGGTACTAGCTACGGGGAGCTGTTTTTT. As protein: CASSAGTSYGELFF.

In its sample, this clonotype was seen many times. The CDR3 coding sequence is TGTGCCTGGAGTTTACCAGGGGCTGAAGCTTTCTTT. Translation: CAWSLPGAEAFF. V gene TRBV30 combines with J gene TRBJ1-1; D is possibly TRBD1 (6 bases). V lost 2 bases, J lost 6 bases, and 10 bases lay in between. Germline V gene data show CDR1 as GTSNPN and CDR2 as SVGIG (reference sequence). There are 12 residues in the CDR3.

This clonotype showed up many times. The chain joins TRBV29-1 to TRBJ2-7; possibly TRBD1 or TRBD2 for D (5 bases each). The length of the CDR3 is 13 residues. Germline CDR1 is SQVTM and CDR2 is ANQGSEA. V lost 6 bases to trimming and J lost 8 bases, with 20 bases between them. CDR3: CSVAVNRDRKQYF. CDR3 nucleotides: TGCAGCGTAGCTGTAAACCGGGACCGCAAGCAGTACTTC.

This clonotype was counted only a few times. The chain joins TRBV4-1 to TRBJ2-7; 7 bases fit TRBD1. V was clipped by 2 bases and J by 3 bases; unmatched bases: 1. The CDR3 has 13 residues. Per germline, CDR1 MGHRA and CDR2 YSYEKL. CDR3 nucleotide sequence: TGCGCCAGCAGCCAATGGACAGGCTACGAGCAGTACTTC. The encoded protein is CASSQWTGYEQYF.

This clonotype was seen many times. Written as DNA, the CDR3 is TGTGCCAGCAGTGTAAAGACTAGCGGGGGGACCAAACACTACGAGCAGTACTTC. Translating gives CASSVKTSGGTKHYEQYF. The rearrangement links TRBV28 to TRBJ2-7, with 13 bases identical to TRBD2. The CDR3 has 18 amino acids. Germline lookup yields CDR1 MDHEN and CDR2 SYDVKM. V was clipped by 5 bases and J by 3 bases; unmatched bases: 13. The variable domain in full, completed from reference TRBV28 and TRBJ2-7, reads DVKVTQSSRYLVKRTGEKVFLECVQDMDHENMFWYRQDPGLGLRLIYFSYDVKMKEKGDIPEGYSVSREKKERFSLILESASTNQTSMYLCASSVKTSGGTKHYEQYFGPGTRLTVT.

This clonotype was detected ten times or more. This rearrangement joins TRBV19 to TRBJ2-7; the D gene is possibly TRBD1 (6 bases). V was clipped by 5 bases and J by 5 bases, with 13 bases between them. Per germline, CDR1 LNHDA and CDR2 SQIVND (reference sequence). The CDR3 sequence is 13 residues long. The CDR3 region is CASSPRTEDEQYF. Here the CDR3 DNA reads TGTGCCAGTAGTCCGCGGACAGAAGACGAGCAGTACTTC. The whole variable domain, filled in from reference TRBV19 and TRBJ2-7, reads DGGITQSPKYLFRKEGQNVTLSCEQNLNHDAMYWYRQDPGQGLRLIYYSQIVNDFQKGDIAEGYSVSREKKESFPLTVTSAQKNPTAFYLCASSPRTEDEQYFGPGTRLTVT.

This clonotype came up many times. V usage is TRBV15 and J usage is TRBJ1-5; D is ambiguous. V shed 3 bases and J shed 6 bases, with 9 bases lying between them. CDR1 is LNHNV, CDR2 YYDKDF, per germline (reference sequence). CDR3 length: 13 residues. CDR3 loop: CATSSPRSQPQHF. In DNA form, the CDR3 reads TGTGCCACCAGCAGCCCCCGGAGTCAGCCCCAGCATTTT. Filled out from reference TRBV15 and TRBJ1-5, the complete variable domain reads DAMVIQNPRYQVTQFGKPVTLSCSQTLNHNVMYWYQQKSSQAPKLLFHYYDKDFNNEADTPDNFQSRRPNTSFCFLDIRSPGLGDTAMYLCATSSPRSQPQHFGDGTRLSIL.